This passage covers 6 T cell receptor beta chains from one sample sequenced in a study of human T cells and chemical hapten exposure. As for time point: patch test 2, 6 weeks after DPC sensitization. Noted treatment: therapeutic diphenylcyclopropenone sensitization with weekly scalp DPC. TCRdb redid the calling of the RACE reads with MiXCR, one entry per CDR3 protein. The data contain 84,000 or so distinct CDR3 sequences, about 9.4% of them seen just once; the ten biggest clones take up 2% to 2.5%. The sequencing used whole blood, collected in connection with sensitization to the hapten diphenylcyclopropenone (DPC). All receptors come from a woman in her twenties or thirties with alopecia areata. Some clones in this sample may be carry-over from other donors' samples.

In its sample, this clonotype was seen many times. The gene calls are TRBV7-2 and TRBJ2-5, with a possible D match to TRBD2 (5 bases). The CDR3 has 16 amino acids. Germline values: CDR1 SGHTA, CDR2 FQGNSA. V was clipped by 0 bases and J by 2 bases, with 13 bases between them. DNA of the CDR3: TGTGCCAGCAGCTTAGCGCTCCTAGCCCAACAAGAGACCCAGTACTTC. This sequence encodes CASSLALLAQQETQYF.

This clonotype was detected many times. The genes are TRBV21-1 and TRBJ2-7; the D call of TRBD2 is as the table states it, not checked on the DNA. TRBV21-1 is assigned pseudogene status. CDR3 size: 15 residues. The DNA of the CDR3 is TGTGCCAGCAGCAAAGGGACGCGGGTTGGGGACGAGCAGTACTTC. Encoded protein: CASSKGTRVGDEQYF.

This clonotype was seen repeatedly, ten times or more. The chain recombines TRBV29-1 with TRBJ1-4; 8 bases match TRBD1. Germline V gene data show CDR1 as SQVTM and CDR2 as ANQGSEA. This CDR3 has 13 amino acids. After removal of 6 bases from V and 5 bases from J, the junction contained 5 bases not matched to a gene. As DNA, the CDR3 is TGCAGCGTGCGGGACAGGACAAATGAAAAACTGTTTTTT. Amino acids: CSVRDRTNEKLFF.

This clonotype has ten or more counts. J is TRBJ2-5 and V is TRBV14; D uncertain. Trimming cost V 1 base and J 5 bases, with 14 bases left between them. The CDR3 sequence is 15 residues long. The germline V gene has CDR1 SGHDN and CDR2 FVKESK. In DNA, the CDR3 is TGTGCCAGCAGCCAAGTAAAGGGTCCCCGGGAGACCCAGTACTTC. Protein product: CASSQVKGPRETQYF.

This clonotype occurred many times. The chain employs TRBV6-2 or TRBV6-3 and TRBJ1-6; D perhaps matches TRBD1 (5 bases). The CDR3 is 16 amino acids. CDR1 MNHEY and CDR2 SVGEGT come from the germline V gene. V was shortened by 8 bases and J by 0 bases, with 14 bases between the two germline ends. The CDR3 spells CASDSPGFSYNSPLHF. The CDR3 coding sequence is TGTGCCAGCGACTCTCCAGGGTTCTCCTATAATTCACCCCTCCACTTT.

This clonotype was counted ten times or more. This sequence joins TRBV9 and TRBJ2-1; D call uncertain. Germline V gives CDR1 SGDLS, CDR2 YYNGEE. CDR3 length equals 12 residues. Trimming pared 1 base from V and 10 bases from J, leaving 9 bases between. The CDR3 coding sequence is TGTGCCAGCAGCGTAATCGGGCTAGAGCAGTTCTTC. It is translated as CASSVIGLEQFF.